The TCR beta chain under discussion was sequenced for a study of T cell responses to AZD1222 COVID-19 vaccine. Study-wide background: Pooling covered second doses at about 4 or about 12 weeks.

Some clones are missing from TCRdb's copy, which holds only in-frame ones; the method was immunoSEQ multiplex PCR. This table has about 130,000 clones, about 89% appearing once. A remark on this clone: The antigen remains undetermined.

This CDR3 is 11 amino acids long. Germline assignment: CDR1 SGHVS and CDR2 FQNEAQ. V lost 5 bases to trimming and J lost 2 bases, with 4 bases between them. Whole-study findings and limits: Spike-specific TCR breadth and depth were elevated following two AZD1222 doses. Mostly white British, mostly female donors; authors suggested clonal diversity may be underestimated.

The specimen comprised peripheral blood, sampled on day 0 of AZD1222 vaccination. This sequence originates from an adult in good health. This rearrangement joins TRBV7-8 to TRBJ2-7; D not resolved. The DNA of the CDR3 is TGTGCCAGCAGCCGTGCCTACGAGCAGTACTTC. As protein: CASSRAYEQYF.